The 29 T cell receptor beta chains in this list originate from one sample, sequenced in a study of naive and memory T cell subsets (dated by TCRdb to 2015 to 2018). Antigens of these TCRs are unknown. The full study reports these points: A few larger clonotypes were present in naive repertoires, particularly the CD8 repertoires, and these clonotypes were possibly memory cells re-expressing CD45RA.

The library was built by means of UMI-ligation and nested PCR. Sequencing relied on an Illumina MiSeq. The beta constant-region primer consisted of an equimolar mixture of two oligonucleotides that together covered TRBC1 and TRBC2. Four rounds of PCR, combining the SP2 primer with nested alpha and beta constant-region primers, were used to amplify the ligated cDNA. The public sequencing data were trimmed at Q25 with fastp and processed into clonotypes with MiXCR by TCRdb, which kept only in-frame beta chains. Under each unique CDR3 protein, matching rows form one entry showing the most common genes and DNA. This sample comprises approximately 140,000 distinct CDR3 sequences, approximately 20% of them detected only once. The ten top clones hold approximately 0.63% of the sample. Sequencing input: naive CD8+ T cells from blood. This sample's cell subset or site label indicates: naive T cells, CD45RA high CD27+. The receptors stem from a human donor in good health.

This chain uses TRBV28 with TRBJ2-5, with a weak D call TRBD2 (6 bases). Germline CDR1 and CDR2: MDHEN and SYDVKM. The CDR3 has 15 residues. Trimming shortened V by 2 bases and J by 5 bases, and 15 bases separated the two germline ends. The CDR3 coding sequence is TGTGCCAGCAGTTTACCCCGGTACGGAGGGGAGACCCAGTACTTC. Translation gives CASSLPRYGGETQYF.

This clonotype has a handful of counts. The J gene is TRBJ2-6, the V gene TRBV28; maybe TRBD2 (6 bases). Germline V lookup: CDR1 MDHEN, CDR2 SYDVKM. With 7 bases removed from V and 4 bases from J, the gap between germline ends came to 14 bases. The CDR3 extends over 15 amino acids. The CDR3 coding sequence is TGTGCCAGCATTCAAGGAGGGGACGGGGCCAACGTCCTGACTTTC. Amino acid sequence: CASIQGGDGANVLTF.

This clonotype was seen a handful of times. V is TRBV4-3 and J is TRBJ2-3, with TRBD1 as a possible D gene (6 bases). Deletions cut 3 bases from V and 4 bases from J, with 11 bases between. The germline gives CDR1 LGHNA, CDR2 YSLEER. This CDR3 contains 14 residues. The CDR3 DNA sequence: TGCGCCAGCAGCCATTCAGGGGTCGCAGATACGCAGTATTTT. Protein: CASSHSGVADTQYF.

This rearrangement joins TRBV28 to TRBJ2-7, with D tentatively TRBD2 (6 bases). This CDR3 spans 14 amino acids. Trimming removed 3 bases at V and 6 bases at J, with 15 bases between. Germline V gene sequence: CDR1 MDHEN, CDR2 SYDVKM. Here the CDR3 reads CASSFGRATSEQYF. The CDR3, as DNA: TGTGCCAGCAGTTTCGGGAGAGCCACTTCCGAGCAGTACTTC.

This clonotype was detected once. The chain joins TRBV4-1 to TRBJ2-7; D is unresolved. This CDR3 has 13 residues. Trimming left V 5 bases short and J 0 bases short, with 8 bases between. Germline V gives CDR1 MGHRA, CDR2 YSYEKL. CDR3: CASSVQSSYEQYF. The DNA for the CDR3 is TGCGCCAGCAGCGTACAGAGCTCCTACGAGCAGTACTTC.

The sample holds a few counts of this clonotype. The rearrangement links TRBV12-5 to TRBJ2-1; TRBD2 might be the D (5 bases). The CDR3 is 14 residues long. Germline V gene data show CDR1 as LGHNT and CDR2 as FRNRAP. The V end lost 4 bases, the J end lost 3 bases, and 10 bases lay between the germline ends. Written as DNA, the CDR3 is TGTGCTAGTGGTTCCTCCGGAGGCTACAATGAGCAGTTCTTC. This gives the protein CASGSSGGYNEQFF. Full variable domain (missing parts from reference TRBV12-5 and TRBJ2-1): DARVTQTPRHKVTEMGQEVTMRCQPILGHNTVFWYRQTMMQGLELLAYFRNRAPLDDSGMPKDRFSAEMPDATLATLKIQPSEPRDSAVYFCASGSSGGYNEQFFGPGTRLTVL.

The V and J genes are TRBV12-3 or TRBV12-4 and TRBJ2-3; weak D call: TRBD2 (5 bases). This CDR3 has 15 residues. With 3 bases removed from V and 6 bases from J, the gap between germline ends came to 16 bases. The CDR3 nucleotides read TGTGCCAGCAGTTTCCTTGGCTATCGAGGGGATACGCAGTATTTT. It codes for CASSFLGYRGDTQYF.

The rearrangement uses TRBV5-3 and TRBJ1-6; D remains unclear. TRBV5-3 is an open reading frame whose function is uncertain. The V end lost 4 bases, the J end lost 0 bases, and 17 bases lay between the germline ends. CDR3 length: 18 amino acids. The CDR3 sequence: CARSNGKALCSYNSPLHF. DNA of the CDR3: TGTGCCAGAAGCAACGGGAAAGCGCTTTGCTCCTATAATTCACCCCTCCACTTT.

This clonotype was counted between two and nine times. The chain links TRBV4-3 to TRBJ2-7; 7 bases map to TRBD2. Germline CDR1 is LGHNA and CDR2 is YSLEER. The CDR3 is 15 amino acids. With V trimmed by 4 bases and J by 4 bases, 10 bases remained unmatched. In nucleotides, the CDR3 is TGCGCCAGCAGCCCCGTCGGGGCGGGAGTGTACGAGCAGTACTTC. Translation: CASSPVGAGVYEQYF.

In its sample, this clonotype was seen many times. This chain connects TRBV4-1 to TRBJ1-4; no reliable D call. Looked up from germline, CDR1 is MGHRA and CDR2 is YSYEKL. The CDR3 covers 16 residues. V lost 1 base and J 4 bases, leaving 13 bases between the germline ends. In nucleotides, the CDR3 is TGCGCCAGCAGCCAAGGATACCAGGCAGATAATGAAAAACTGTTTTTT. This codes for CASSQGYQADNEKLFF.

The V and J genes are TRBV2 and TRBJ2-7; 7 positions agree with TRBD1. The CDR3 spans 14 residues. J gave up 1 base and V 5 bases, and 5 bases lay outside the gene matches. The germline V gene has CDR1 SNHLY and CDR2 FYNNEI. Written as DNA, the CDR3 is TGTGCCAGCAGTCCGCGACAGGGATCCTACGAGCAGTACTTC. As protein: CASSPRQGSYEQYF.

This clonotype occurred a few times. The CDR3 spells CASSFSVSGDSTLYEQYF. The CDR3 DNA sequence: TGTGCCAGCAGTTTTTCGGTTTCGGGGGATAGTACCCTCTACGAGCAGTACTTC. The chain has TRBV28 and TRBJ2-7; TRBD2 might be the D (6 bases). CDR1 and CDR2 (germline): MDHEN, SYDVKM. This CDR3 region has 18 residues. V was shortened by 3 bases and J by 3 bases, with 24 bases between the two germline ends.

The chain combines TRBV10-3 with TRBJ2-1, with 9 bases lining up with TRBD2. Looked up from germline, CDR1 is ENHRY and CDR2 is SYGVKD. The CDR3 has 15 residues. Trimming removed 3 bases from V and 5 bases from J; junction bases left unmatched: 5. Written as DNA, the CDR3 is TGTGCCATCAGTGACGGCGGGAGGGCCGACAATGAGCAGTTCTTC. This translates into CAISDGGRADNEQFF.

The chain recombines TRBV12-3 or TRBV12-4 with TRBJ2-2; possible D gene TRBD2, 5 bases. This CDR3 has 14 residues. V was pared by 5 bases and J by 5 bases, with 12 bases between. The CDR3 region is CASSPAWETGELFF. The CDR3 DNA follows: TGTGCCAGCAGTCCTGCATGGGAGACCGGGGAGCTGTTTTTT.

V usage is TRBV28 and J usage is TRBJ2-6; D may be TRBD1 (5 bases). Trimming shortened V by 10 bases and J by 1 base, and 11 bases separated the two germline ends. The CDR3 runs to 14 residues. Germline V gene data show CDR1 as MDHEN and CDR2 as SYDVKM. DNA for the CDR3: TGTGCCACATTCCAGGGTTCTGGGGCCAACGTCCTGACTTTC. This encodes CATFQGSGANVLTF.

This clonotype has at least ten counts. The chain couples TRBV18 to TRBJ2-3, with TRBD1 as a possible D gene (5 bases). Per germline, CDR1 KGHSH and CDR2 LQKENI. The CDR3 has 16 residues. Trimming removed 6 bases at V and 5 bases at J, with 21 bases between. CDR3 region: CASSRTQDILGDTQYF. In nucleotides, the CDR3 is TGTGCCAGCTCCCGAACTCAGGACATCTTAGGAGATACGCAGTATTTT.

There are a few counts of this clonotype. V gene TRBV27 combines with J gene TRBJ2-1, with D perhaps matching TRBD2 (6 bases). The CDR3 consists of 14 residues. The germline V gene has CDR1 MNHEY and CDR2 SMNVEV (reference sequence). The V end was cut by 5 bases, the J end by 4 bases, with 12 bases between. Here the CDR3 reads CASSPLAGYNEQFF. DNA for the CDR3: TGTGCCAGCAGTCCCTTGGCGGGGTACAATGAGCAGTTCTTC.

V gene TRBV6-6 combines with J gene TRBJ2-7; the D is unclear. The CDR3 covers 14 residues. Germline assignment: CDR1 MNHNY and CDR2 SVGAGI (reference sequence). Trimming cost V 0 bases and J 0 bases, with 6 bases left between them. CDR3 protein: CASSYSWGSYEQYF. The DNA for the CDR3 is TGTGCCAGCAGTTACTCTTGGGGCTCCTACGAGCAGTACTTC.

Only a few counts were recorded for this clonotype. The V call is TRBV4-3, the J call TRBJ2-7, with 7 positions matching TRBD2. Germline V gene data show CDR1 as LGHNA and CDR2 as YSLEER. V was clipped by 0 bases and J by 1 base; unmatched bases: 12. The CDR3 runs 18 residues. The CDR3 DNA follows: TGCGCCAGCAGCCAAGATCAGGTAGCGGGCAACCCGTCCTACGAGCAGTACTTC. This sequence encodes CASSQDQVAGNPSYEQYF.

V and J are TRBV28 and TRBJ2-1; 11 positions agree with TRBD2. CDR3 size: 16 residues. With 6 bases clipped from V and 2 bases from J, the junction kept 6 bases outside the gene matches. Per germline, CDR1 MDHEN and CDR2 SYDVKM. CDR3 protein: CASSQGLADPYNEQFF. In nucleotides, the CDR3 is TGTGCCAGCAGCCAGGGACTAGCGGACCCCTACAATGAGCAGTTCTTC.

The chain is built from TRBV27 and TRBJ2-1; D is possibly TRBD1 or TRBD2 (5 bases each). Germline assignment: CDR1 MNHEY and CDR2 SMNVEV (reference sequence). V lost 5 bases, J lost 5 bases, and 16 bases lay in between. This CDR3 has 15 residues. The CDR3 reads CASSHMGDHHNEQFF. The CDR3 nucleotides are TGTGCCAGCAGTCATATGGGGGACCATCACAATGAGCAGTTCTTC.

V and J are TRBV28 and TRBJ2-7; TRBD1 matches 7 bases. The J segment lost 5 bases and the V segment lost 2 bases, leaving 6 bases of the junction unmatched. Germline values: CDR1 MDHEN, CDR2 SYDVKM. The CDR3 covers 14 residues. The CDR3 spells CASSLDRVLDEQYF. DNA for the CDR3: TGTGCCAGCAGTTTAGACAGGGTGTTGGACGAGCAGTACTTC.

This clonotype was detected a few times. V is TRBV7-9 and J is TRBJ2-1; TRBD2 might be the D (6 bases). This CDR3 has 17 residues. CDR1 and CDR2 from the germline V gene are SEHNR and FQNEAQ (reference sequence). Trimming stripped 1 base from V and 7 bases from J, with 20 bases between. CDR3 loop: CASSLGWGREVDNEQFF. In DNA, the CDR3 is TGTGCCAGCAGCTTAGGTTGGGGCAGGGAGGTGGATAATGAGCAGTTCTTC.

The chain has TRBV10-3 and TRBJ2-1; 8 bases line up with TRBD1. The length of the CDR3 is 13 residues. V dropped 3 bases and J dropped 8; count of bases not matched to a gene: 3. Germline V CDR1 and CDR2: ENHRY, SYGVKD. CDR3 coding DNA: TGTGCCATCAGTGACTGGACAGGGCATGAGCAGTTCTTC. Encoded protein: CAISDWTGHEQFF.

The rearrangement joins TRBV7-8 to TRBJ2-3; 8 nucleotides align to TRBD2. With 1 base clipped from V and 3 bases from J, the junction kept 6 bases outside the gene matches. This CDR3 contains 16 residues. Germline values: CDR1 SGHVS, CDR2 FQNEAQ. The CDR3 DNA sequence: TGTGCCAGCAGCTTAGAAGCGGGAGCTAGAACAGATACGCAGTATTTT. Encoded protein: CASSLEAGARTDTQYF.

This clonotype was observed a handful of times. V gene TRBV9 combines with J gene TRBJ1-5, with D perhaps TRBD1 (5 bases). CDR3 size: 14 residues. V was pared by 5 bases and J by 4 bases, with 13 bases between. Germline V gene data show CDR1 as SGDLS and CDR2 as YYNGEE. The CDR3 DNA reads TGTGCCAGCAGATGGGACGGACCAAATCAGCCCCAGCATTTT. Protein: CASRWDGPNQPQHF. Based on the CDR3 plus reference TRBV9 and TRBJ1-5, the full variable domain is DSGVTQTPKHLITATGQRVTLRCSPRSGDLSVYWYQQSLDQGLQFLIQYYNGEERAKGNILERFSAQQFPDLHSELNLSSLELGDSALYFCASRWDGPNQPQHFGDGTRLSIL.

This chain uses TRBV2 with TRBJ1-1; tentatively, D is TRBD1 (6 bases). CDR3 length: 13 amino acids. Germline V gene lookup returns CDR1 SNHLY and CDR2 FYNNEI. The CDR3 here is CVLDRLQNTEAFF. CDR3 coding DNA: TGTGTGTTGGACAGACTACAGAACACTGAAGCTTTCTTT.

The table lists this clonotype with a few counts. The rearrangement joins TRBV7-9 to TRBJ2-7; D is possibly TRBD1 or TRBD2 (6 bases each). The CDR3 runs to 16 residues. V was clipped by 5 bases and J by 3 bases, with 20 bases between them. CDR1 and CDR2 (germline): SEHNR, FQNEAQ (reference sequence). The CDR3 DNA follows: TGTGCCAGCAGCCCACGTACGGGGGCTAAGTACTACGAGCAGTACTTC. Translation: CASSPRTGAKYYEQYF.

This clonotype has more than one count but fewer than ten. The rearrangement joins TRBV29-1 to TRBJ2-5; D possibly corresponds to TRBD2 (8 bases). Trimming took off 0 bases at V and 3 bases at J, with 20 bases between the two ends. This CDR3 spans 17 amino acids. From germline, CDR1 is SQVTM and CDR2 ANQGSEA. CDR3 DNA sequence: TGCAGCGTTGAAGACCCCCGACAGGGAGCGGGAGAAGAGACCCAGTACTTC. Protein product: CSVEDPRQGAGEETQYF.